The rows below give T cell receptor beta chains drawn from one sample of a study of T and B cells in COVID-19 patients. TCRdb called the multiplex PCR reads again in MiXCR, with one record for every CDR3 protein. The sample holds around 15,000 distinct CDR3 sequences, 28% seen once. The sequenced sample was blood. All receptors derive from a human donor who had recovered from COVID-19. CDR3s include the opening cysteine and the closing phenylalanine or tryptophan. Each record gives: clone size, J gene, V gene, D gene, CDR3 DNA, CDR3 protein. D genes are given only for firm matches. Rows give clone size only sometimes, using once, few, many, or a class for an expanded clone.

clone_size: -
j_call: TRBJ1-1
v_call: TRBV5-1
d_call: -
cdr3_nt: TGCGCCAGCAGGTCGACAGCGAACACTGAAGCTTTCTTT
cdr3_aa: CASRSTANTEAFF

clone_size: medium-sized
j_call: TRBJ2-1
v_call: TRBV6-5
d_call: TRBD2
cdr3_nt: TGTGCCAGTACGGGACTAGCGGGGAGAAATGAGCAGTTCTTC
cdr3_aa: CASTGLAGRNEQFF

clone_size: -
j_call: TRBJ1-1
v_call: TRBV19
d_call: TRBD1
cdr3_nt: TGTGCCAGCAGCCCGGGACAGGGGTGGGAGAACACTGAAGCTTTCTTT
cdr3_aa: CASSPGQGWENTEAFF

clone_size: few
j_call: TRBJ2-7
v_call: TRBV5-4
d_call: TRBD1
cdr3_nt: TGTGCCAGCAGCTCGGGACAGGCGGAAACCGATTACGAGCAGTACTTC
cdr3_aa: CASSSGQAETDYEQYF

clone_size: -
j_call: TRBJ1-1
v_call: TRBV28
d_call: -
cdr3_nt: TGTGCCATCGCAACTGACGGCCCGAACACTGAAGCTTTCTTT
cdr3_aa: CAIATDGPNTEAFF

clone_size: few
j_call: TRBJ2-1
v_call: TRBV6-2/TRBV6-3
d_call: TRBD2
cdr3_nt: TGTGCCAGCGAGGGACTAGCGTTTGAGCAGTTCTTC
cdr3_aa: CASEGLAFEQFF

clone_size: medium-sized
j_call: TRBJ2-7
v_call: TRBV6-5
d_call: TRBD1
cdr3_nt: TGTGCCAGCAGTTATACCTCAGGGGGCGGCGAGCAGTACTTC
cdr3_aa: CASSYTSGGGEQYF

clone_size: many
j_call: TRBJ2-1
v_call: TRBV6-2/TRBV6-3
d_call: TRBD2
cdr3_nt: TGTGCCAGCAGTTACTTGGGGGGGGCCTACAATGAGCAGTTCTTC
cdr3_aa: CASSYLGGAYNEQFF

clone_size: -
j_call: TRBJ1-3
v_call: TRBV19
d_call: -
cdr3_nt: TGTGCCAGTAGTCCCGGGCCTTTCAGAAGCTTCTCTGGAAACACCATATATTTT
cdr3_aa: CASSPGPFRSFSGNTIYF

clone_size: medium-sized
j_call: TRBJ2-3
v_call: TRBV15
d_call: -
cdr3_nt: TGTGCCACCAGCAGAGAATCGGGCGGGGATACGCAGTATTTT
cdr3_aa: CATSRESGGDTQYF

clone_size: medium-sized
j_call: TRBJ1-5
v_call: TRBV29-1
d_call: TRBD1
cdr3_nt: TGCAGCGTATGGACAGGGGGTCAGCCCCAGCATTTT
cdr3_aa: CSVWTGGQPQHF

clone_size: many
j_call: TRBJ2-3
v_call: TRBV6-2/TRBV6-3
d_call: -
cdr3_nt: TGTGCCTGTAGGGGGGACAGCACAGATACGCAGTATTTT
cdr3_aa: CACRGDSTDTQYF

clone_size: many
j_call: TRBJ2-7
v_call: TRBV12-3/TRBV12-4
d_call: TRBD2
cdr3_nt: TGTGCCAGCAGCCGGACTAGCGGGGGCCCCTACGAGCAGTACTTC
cdr3_aa: CASSRTSGGPYEQYF

clone_size: many
j_call: TRBJ2-5
v_call: TRBV6-5
d_call: -
cdr3_nt: TGTGCCAGCAGTTACTCGGGACTCCAAGAAGAGACCCAGTACTTC
cdr3_aa: CASSYSGLQEETQYF

clone_size: few
j_call: TRBJ1-5
v_call: TRBV6-5
d_call: TRBD1
cdr3_nt: TGTGCCAGCAGTCAAACCGGGACAGGGGTTTGGCCCCAGCATTTT
cdr3_aa: CASSQTGTGVWPQHF

clone_size: few
j_call: TRBJ2-7
v_call: TRBV6-6
d_call: -
cdr3_nt: TGTGCCAGCAGTTCGGGAGCGTACGAGCAGTACTTC
cdr3_aa: CASSSGAYEQYF

clone_size: -
j_call: TRBJ2-2
v_call: TRBV20-1
d_call: TRBD1
cdr3_nt: TGCAGTGCTCTGGACAGGACGAACACCGGGGAGCTGTTTTTT
cdr3_aa: CSALDRTNTGELFF

clone_size: medium-sized
j_call: TRBJ2-2
v_call: TRBV6-5
d_call: -
cdr3_nt: TGTGCCAGCAGTTACTCGACGCAGGGGGAGCTGTTTTTT
cdr3_aa: CASSYSTQGELFF

clone_size: -
j_call: TRBJ2-7
v_call: TRBV4-2
d_call: -
cdr3_nt: TGTGCCAGCAGCCCCACCGTGGCGGGGGCCGCCTACGAGCAGTACTTC
cdr3_aa: CASSPTVAGAAYEQYF

clone_size: medium-sized
j_call: TRBJ1-6
v_call: TRBV19
d_call: -
cdr3_nt: TGTGCCAGTACCAATTGGGGGGGTGATTCACCCCTCCACTTT
cdr3_aa: CASTNWGGDSPLHF

clone_size: many
j_call: TRBJ2-7
v_call: TRBV6-2/TRBV6-3
d_call: TRBD1
cdr3_nt: TGTGCCAGCAGTAACAGGGGCTACGAGCAGTACTTC
cdr3_aa: CASSNRGYEQYF

clone_size: -
j_call: TRBJ1-3
v_call: TRBV12-3/TRBV12-4
d_call: -
cdr3_nt: TGTGCCAGCAGTTTAACCGGGTCCGGAAACACCATATATTTT
cdr3_aa: CASSLTGSGNTIYF

clone_size: -
j_call: TRBJ2-3
v_call: TRBV7-6
d_call: -
cdr3_nt: TGTGCCAGCAGCCCCCTATCAGATACGCAGTATTTT
cdr3_aa: CASSPLSDTQYF

clone_size: many
j_call: TRBJ2-7
v_call: TRBV6-1
d_call: -
cdr3_nt: TGTGCCAGCAGTGAAGACGTGTCAGGATTCTACGAGCAGTACTTC
cdr3_aa: CASSEDVSGFYEQYF

clone_size: medium-sized
j_call: TRBJ2-2
v_call: TRBV19
d_call: TRBD2
cdr3_nt: TGTGCCAGTAGTATCCTCGGGACTAGCGGGGGGCCGGGGACCGGGGAGCTGTTTTTT
cdr3_aa: CASSILGTSGGPGTGELFF

clone_size: few
j_call: TRBJ2-1
v_call: TRBV4-3
d_call: TRBD2
cdr3_nt: TGCGCCAGCAGCCAGCTAGCGGGGGGGAACAATGAGCAGTTCTTC
cdr3_aa: CASSQLAGGNNEQFF

clone_size: many
j_call: TRBJ2-3
v_call: TRBV6-2/TRBV6-3
d_call: TRBD2
cdr3_nt: TGTGCCAGCAGTCCCGGACTAGCGGGGACAGATACGCAGTATTTT
cdr3_aa: CASSPGLAGTDTQYF

clone_size: medium-sized
j_call: TRBJ2-7
v_call: TRBV6-5
d_call: -
cdr3_nt: TGTGCCAGCAGAGACCACGACGAGCAGTACTTC
cdr3_aa: CASRDHDEQYF

clone_size: -
j_call: TRBJ2-1
v_call: TRBV18
d_call: TRBD1
cdr3_nt: TGTGCCAGCTCAGCTGGACAGGGGGCCAGGGATGAGCAGTTCTTC
cdr3_aa: CASSAGQGARDEQFF

clone_size: -
j_call: TRBJ2-7
v_call: TRBV11-2
d_call: -
cdr3_nt: TGTGCCAGCAGCTTAGACTCGGGACACCGTTACGAGCAGTACTTC
cdr3_aa: CASSLDSGHRYEQYF

clone_size: -
j_call: TRBJ2-5
v_call: TRBV25-1
d_call: -
cdr3_nt: TGTGCCAGCAGTGAATATACCCCAGAGACCCAGTACTTC
cdr3_aa: CASSEYTPETQYF

clone_size: medium-sized
j_call: TRBJ2-3
v_call: TRBV6-5
d_call: TRBD1
cdr3_nt: TGTGCCAGCAGTTACGGGGACAGAGGTTTGACAGATACGCAGTATTTT
cdr3_aa: CASSYGDRGLTDTQYF

clone_size: -
j_call: TRBJ2-2
v_call: TRBV2
d_call: TRBD1
cdr3_nt: TGTGCCAGCAGTGGACAGGGGGCTAACACCGGGGAGCTGTTTTTT
cdr3_aa: CASSGQGANTGELFF

clone_size: few
j_call: TRBJ1-1
v_call: TRBV12-3/TRBV12-4
d_call: -
cdr3_nt: TGTGCCAGCAGCAAACACATGAACACTGAAGCTTTCTTT
cdr3_aa: CASSKHMNTEAFF

clone_size: medium-sized
j_call: TRBJ1-1
v_call: TRBV29-1
d_call: -
cdr3_nt: TGCAGCGTTGTTCAGTTGAACACTGAAGCTTTCTTT
cdr3_aa: CSVVQLNTEAFF

clone_size: -
j_call: TRBJ2-7
v_call: TRBV6-5
d_call: -
cdr3_nt: TGTGCCAGCCACCCCCAGGGTTCCTACGAGCAGTACTTC
cdr3_aa: CASHPQGSYEQYF

clone_size: many
j_call: TRBJ2-3
v_call: TRBV6-1
d_call: -
cdr3_nt: TGTGCCAGCAGGCCTCGGCCAGGAAACACAGATACGCAGTATTTT
cdr3_aa: CASRPRPGNTDTQYF

clone_size: -
j_call: TRBJ1-1
v_call: TRBV6-2/TRBV6-3
d_call: TRBD1
cdr3_nt: TGTGCCAGCAGAGACAGGGTAGGCGGAGCTGAAGCTTTCTTT
cdr3_aa: CASRDRVGGAEAFF

clone_size: few
j_call: TRBJ2-2
v_call: TRBV11-2
d_call: -
cdr3_nt: TGTGCCAGCAGCTTAGGAGGAAGGGGAAGGGTCACCGGGGAGCTGTTTTTT
cdr3_aa: CASSLGGRGRVTGELFF

clone_size: -
j_call: TRBJ1-2
v_call: TRBV6-6
d_call: -
cdr3_nt: TGTGCCAGCAACGGCCCAGGGGAGGGCTACACCTTC
cdr3_aa: CASNGPGEGYTF

clone_size: few
j_call: TRBJ2-5
v_call: TRBV5-4
d_call: TRBD2
cdr3_nt: TGTGCCAGCAGCTCCAGCGGGGGGGCCGGAGAGACCCAGTACTTC
cdr3_aa: CASSSSGGAGETQYF

clone_size: -
j_call: TRBJ2-5
v_call: TRBV20-1
d_call: TRBD2
cdr3_nt: TGCAGTGCTAGAGATAGGCTAGCGGGGGGTACAAAAGAGACCCAGTACTTC
cdr3_aa: CSARDRLAGGTKETQYF